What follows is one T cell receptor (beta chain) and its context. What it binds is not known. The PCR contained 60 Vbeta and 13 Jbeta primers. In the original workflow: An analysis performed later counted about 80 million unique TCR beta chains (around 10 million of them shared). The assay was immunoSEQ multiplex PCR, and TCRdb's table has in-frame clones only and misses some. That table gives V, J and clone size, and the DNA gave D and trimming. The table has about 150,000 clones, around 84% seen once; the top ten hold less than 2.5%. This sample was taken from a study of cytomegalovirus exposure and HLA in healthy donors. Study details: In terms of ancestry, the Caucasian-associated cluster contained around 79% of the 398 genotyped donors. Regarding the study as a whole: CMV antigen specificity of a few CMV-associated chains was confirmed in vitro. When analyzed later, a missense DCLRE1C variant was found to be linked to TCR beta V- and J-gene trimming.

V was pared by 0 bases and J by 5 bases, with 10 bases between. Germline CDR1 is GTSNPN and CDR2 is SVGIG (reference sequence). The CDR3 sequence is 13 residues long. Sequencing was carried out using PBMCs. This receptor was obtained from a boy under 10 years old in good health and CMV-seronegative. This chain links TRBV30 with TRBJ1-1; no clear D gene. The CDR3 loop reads CAWSVLLRTEAFF. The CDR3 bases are TGTGCCTGGAGTGTACTTTTGCGGACTGAAGCTTTCTTT.